Presented here are 11 T cell receptor beta chains from one specimen sequenced in a study of blood T cell repertoires in COVID-19. This table comes from immunoSEQ multiplex PCR, and its TCRdb copy is limited to in-frame clones, with some not included. Altogether about 50,000 clones are present, about 86% being singletons, with the ten largest covering 3.1%. Sequencing input: PBMCs or T cells enriched from blood (not recorded which). All receptors come from a woman aged 50 to 60 who had recovered from COVID-19.

The chain joins TRBV5-1 to TRBJ1-1, with 9 bases identical to TRBD1. The germline V gene has CDR1 SGHRS and CDR2 YFSETQ. The CDR3 has 15 amino acids. V lost 4 bases to trimming and J lost 7 bases; unmatched junction nucleotides: 11. CDR3 coding DNA: TGCGCCAGCAGCCCGAACCCCGGGACAGGGAATGAAGCTTTCTTT. It yields the protein CASSPNPGTGNEAFF.

V is TRBV28 and J is TRBJ1-6, with no clear D. With 8 bases removed from V and 0 bases from J, the gap between germline ends came to 14 bases. Germline CDR1 and CDR2: MDHEN and SYDVKM. The CDR3 has 16 residues. The CDR3 is CASGPFGSSYNSPLHF. CDR3 DNA sequence: TGTGCCAGCGGGCCTTTTGGGAGCTCCTATAATTCACCCCTCCACTTT.

This chain links TRBV6-1 with TRBJ2-6, with D hard to call. V lost 3 bases and J lost 3, with 9 bases in between. The CDR3 spans 15 residues. Germline loops: CDR1 MNHNS, CDR2 SASEGT. CDR3 region: CASSDAFGGANVLTF. DNA for the CDR3: TGTGCCAGCAGTGACGCCTTCGGTGGGGCCAACGTCCTGACTTTC.

CDR3 loop: CASSLRQGRGTDTQYF. The CDR3 DNA is TGTGCCAGCAGTTTACGACAGGGCCGAGGCACAGATACGCAGTATTTT. The chain recombines TRBV28 with TRBJ2-3; 7 nucleotides line up with TRBD1. The V and J ends lost 2 bases and 1 base, in that order; junction bases with no gene match: 6. CDR1 MDHEN and CDR2 SYDVKM come from the germline V gene. The CDR3 loop spans 16 amino acids.

Written as DNA, the CDR3 is TGTGCCAGTCAGAACGCGGGGGGTCACCGTAATGAGCAGTTCTTC. Protein: CASQNAGGHRNEQFF. The rearrangement links TRBV19 to TRBJ2-1, with TRBD2 matching over 8 bases. Trimming at V came to 8 bases and at J to 7 bases, leaving 13 bases not matched to a gene. There are 15 residues in the CDR3. Germline CDR1 and CDR2: LNHDA and SQIVND (reference sequence).

The chain employs TRBV28 and TRBJ1-5; D is unresolved. Per the germline V gene, CDR1 is MDHEN and CDR2 is SYDVKM. The germline V and J ends were trimmed by 6 bases and 2 bases, with 23 bases remaining between them. This CDR3 has 18 residues. The CDR3 sequence is CASSRGGRSAYGNQPQHF. DNA of the CDR3: TGTGCCAGCAGCCGAGGAGGGCGATCGGCGTATGGCAATCAGCCCCAGCATTTT. Full variable domain (remainder filled in from reference TRBV28 and TRBJ1-5): DVKVTQSSRYLVKRTGEKVFLECVQDMDHENMFWYRQDPGLGLRLIYFSYDVKMKEKGDIPEGYSVSREKKERFSLILESASTNQTSMYLCASSRGGRSAYGNQPQHFGDGTRLSIL.

The V gene is TRBV18, the J gene TRBJ1-2; TRBD1 matches at 7 bases. Germline V gives CDR1 KGHSH, CDR2 LQKENI. This CDR3 region has 13 residues. V lost 3 bases and J lost 6; bases outside the gene matches: 4. CDR3 sequence: CASSPYGQDGYTF. The CDR3 DNA is TGTGCCAGCTCACCTTACGGACAGGATGGCTACACCTTC.

The chain recombines TRBV19 with TRBJ1-5, with 7 nucleotides matching TRBD1. CDR1 LNHDA and CDR2 SQIVND come from the germline V gene (reference sequence). This CDR3 has 16 amino acids. Unmatched junction bases numbered 13, after V lost 6 bases and J lost 5 bases. This chain's CDR3 is CASRTRQGLTDQPQHF. The DNA for the CDR3 is TGTGCCAGTAGAACCAGACAGGGATTGACGGATCAGCCCCAGCATTTT. Full variable domain (remainder filled in from reference TRBV19 and TRBJ1-5): DGGITQSPKYLFRKEGQNVTLSCEQNLNHDAMYWYRQDPGQGLRLIYYSQIVNDFQKGDIAEGYSVSREKKESFPLTVTSAQKNPTAFYLCASRTRQGLTDQPQHFGDGTRLSIL.

Details on this clone: At one boundary the junction diverges from the germline segment, which might be a read error. The chain recombines TRBV7-2 with TRBJ1-2; a possible D gene is TRBD1 (5 bases). CDR1 is SGHTA and CDR2 is FQGNSA in the germline V gene. This CDR3 region has 15 residues. The CDR3 region is CASSLAGSGLAGYTF. The CDR3 DNA sequence: TGTGCCAGCAGCCTAGCGGGGTCAGGGCTGGCAGGCTACACCTTC.

The table lists this clone with a count of one. V gene TRBV5-8 combines with J gene TRBJ1-5; 9 positions match TRBD1. The CDR3 loop spans 15 amino acids. Germline lookup yields CDR1 SGHTS and CDR2 YDEGEE. J gave up 7 bases and V 4 bases, and 9 bases lay outside the gene matches. CDR3 DNA: TGTGCCAGCAGCCTCGGGACAGGGTTCGGGCAGCCCCAGCATTTT. Translated, it gives CASSLGTGFGQPQHF.

The CDR3 DNA sequence: TGTGCCAGCAGCTTTCGACTAGCGGGGAATGAGCAGTTCTTC. Protein sequence: CASSFRLAGNEQFF. The rearrangement uses TRBV9 and TRBJ2-1; 11 bases are shared with TRBD2. Germline V gene data show CDR1 as SGDLS and CDR2 as YYNGEE. The CDR3 runs 14 residues. J lost 7 bases, V lost 4 bases, and 4 bases had no gene match.